The present TCR beta chain was sequenced within a study of metastatic and nonmetastatic thyroid tumors. Across the whole study: Patients with malignant and benign thyroid disease provided blood and tumor or nodule tissue, whose repertoires were compared. The study, taken as a whole, reports: Benign nodules reportedly had significantly lower TCR beta diversity than malignant thyroid tumors in blood and tumor.

Per the original data handling: The distant-metastasis classifier for papillary thyroid cancer was built from CDR3 differences across clinicopathological groups. TCRdb reanalyzed the PCR reads via MiXCR. For this entry, the V and J calls and clone size follow TCRdb and not the study's own pipeline. This sample carries some 86,000 clones, around 12% of them seen once, and the ten largest clones take roughly 9.1%. Patients had received no treatment of any kind before thyroid surgery. CDR1 and CDR2 from the germline V gene are LNHNV and YYDKDF (reference sequence). The CDR3 contains 15 residues. The V segment lost 4 bases and the J segment 4 bases; nucleotides outside the gene matches: 8. In regard to this clone: Its cognate antigen is unknown.

This sequence was found in a female donor with papillary thyroid cancer or a benign thyroid nodule (not recorded which). Some clones in this sample may be carry-over from other donors' samples. Material for sequencing was tumor tissue. J is TRBJ2-5 and V is TRBV15; 8 bases line up with TRBD2. The CDR3 here is CATSKGLEGGETQYF. The CDR3 DNA reads TGTGCCACCAGCAAGGGACTAGAGGGAGGAGAGACCCAGTACTTC.